This paragraph covers one TCR beta chain sequence. Its cognate antigen is unknown. The junction shows a germline mismatch at one end, possibly a read error. Germline CDR1 SSHAT, CDR2 FNYEAQ (reference sequence). This CDR3 region has 14 residues. Noted treatment: approximately nine-day PBMC culture with coronavirus spike peptide pools or control peptides (ViraFEST assay). Antigen-specific T cells were expanded with peptide pools by ViraFEST, and TCRs were then sequenced. The cultures had half their medium swapped for fresh IL-2 medium on days 3 and 7. Cells were cultured for roughly eleven days, and then CD4+ T cells were isolated by negative selection. Cultured CD4+ T-cell DNA underwent Oncomine TCR Beta short-read sequencing. MiXCR was run by TCRdb on the PCR reads, yielding one entry per CDR3 protein. The repertoire has more than 6,000 distinct CDR3 sequences, less than 25% of them found once; the top ten carry around 8.4%.

The data stem from a study of vaccination and CD4 T cells after COVID-19. Study as a whole: Overlapping peptides of the spike proteins of SARS-CoV-2, HCoV-NL63, HCoV-OC43 and HCoV-229E were used for cell stimulation.

This TCR was sampled from a human donor who had recovered from COVID-19. The chain has TRBV7-7 and TRBJ2-1; 11 bases match TRBD2. The material sequenced was CD4+ T cells from blood, cultured in vitro, taken after SARS-CoV-2 vaccination. CDR3 loop: CASSLTSGVNEQFF. The CDR3, as DNA: TGTGCTAGCAGCTTGACTAGCGGGGTAAATGAGCAGTTCTTC.